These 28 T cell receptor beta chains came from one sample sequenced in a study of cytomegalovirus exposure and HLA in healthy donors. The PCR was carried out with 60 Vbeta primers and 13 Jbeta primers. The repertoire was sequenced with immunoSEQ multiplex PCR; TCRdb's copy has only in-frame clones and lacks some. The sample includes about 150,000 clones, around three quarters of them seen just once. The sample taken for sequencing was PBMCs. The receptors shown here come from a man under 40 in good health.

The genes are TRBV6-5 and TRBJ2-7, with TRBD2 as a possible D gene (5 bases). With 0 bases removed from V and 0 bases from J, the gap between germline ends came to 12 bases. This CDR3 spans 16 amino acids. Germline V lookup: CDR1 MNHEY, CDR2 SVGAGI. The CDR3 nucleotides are TGTGCCAGCAGTTACTCGCGGGCCTATAGCTCCTACGAGCAGTACTTC. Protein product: CASSYSRAYSSYEQYF.

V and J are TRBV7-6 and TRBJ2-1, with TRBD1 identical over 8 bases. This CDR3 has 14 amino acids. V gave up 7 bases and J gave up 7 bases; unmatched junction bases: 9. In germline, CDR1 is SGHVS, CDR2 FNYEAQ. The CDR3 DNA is TGTGCCAGCATCTCAGGGACAGGCCGAAATGAGCAGTTCTTC. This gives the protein CASISGTGRNEQFF.

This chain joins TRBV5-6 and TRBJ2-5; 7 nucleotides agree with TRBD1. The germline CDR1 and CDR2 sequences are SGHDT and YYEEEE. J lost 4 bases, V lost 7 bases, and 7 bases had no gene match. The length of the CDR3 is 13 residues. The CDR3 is CASYSTGSETQYF. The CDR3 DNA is TGTGCCAGCTATTCGACAGGGTCAGAGACCCAGTACTTC. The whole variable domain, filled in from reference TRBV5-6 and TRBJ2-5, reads DAGVTQSPTHLIKTRGQQVTLRCSPKSGHDTVSWYQQALGQGPQFIFQYYEEEERQRGNFPDRFSGHQFPNYSSELNVNALLLGDSALYLCASYSTGSETQYFGPGTRLLVL.

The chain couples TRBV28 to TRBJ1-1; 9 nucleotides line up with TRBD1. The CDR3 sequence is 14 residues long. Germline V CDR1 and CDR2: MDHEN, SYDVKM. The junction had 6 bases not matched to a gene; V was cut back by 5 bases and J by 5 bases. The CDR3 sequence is CASSPQGAGTEAFF. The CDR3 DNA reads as TGTGCCAGCAGTCCACAGGGGGCTGGGACTGAAGCTTTCTTT.

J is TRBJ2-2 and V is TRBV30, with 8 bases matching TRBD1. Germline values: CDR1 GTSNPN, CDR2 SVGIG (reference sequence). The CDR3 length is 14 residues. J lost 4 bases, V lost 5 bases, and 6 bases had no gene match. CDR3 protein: CAWGTGSSTGELFF. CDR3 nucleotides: TGTGCCTGGGGGACAGGCAGCAGCACCGGGGAGCTGTTTTTT.

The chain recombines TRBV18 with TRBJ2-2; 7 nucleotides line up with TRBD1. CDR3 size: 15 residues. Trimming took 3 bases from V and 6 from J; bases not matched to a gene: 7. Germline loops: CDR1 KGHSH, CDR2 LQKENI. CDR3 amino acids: CASSPTQGSAGELFF. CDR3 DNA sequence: TGTGCCAGCTCACCTACACAGGGGAGCGCCGGGGAGCTGTTTTTT.

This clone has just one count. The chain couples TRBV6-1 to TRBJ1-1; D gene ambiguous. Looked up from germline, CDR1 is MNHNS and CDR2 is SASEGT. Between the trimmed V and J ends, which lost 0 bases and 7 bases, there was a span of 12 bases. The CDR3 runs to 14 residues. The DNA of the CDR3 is TGTGCCAGCAGTGAAGCGCGAGGTCCCAGTGAAGCTTTCTTT. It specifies CASSEARGPSEAFF.

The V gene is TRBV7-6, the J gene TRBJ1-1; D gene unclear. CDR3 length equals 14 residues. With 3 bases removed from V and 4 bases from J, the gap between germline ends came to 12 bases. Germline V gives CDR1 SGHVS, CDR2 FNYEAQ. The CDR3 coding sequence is TGTGCCAGCAGCTTTTTCTCGATCGGCACTGAAGCTTTCTTT. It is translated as CASSFFSIGTEAFF.

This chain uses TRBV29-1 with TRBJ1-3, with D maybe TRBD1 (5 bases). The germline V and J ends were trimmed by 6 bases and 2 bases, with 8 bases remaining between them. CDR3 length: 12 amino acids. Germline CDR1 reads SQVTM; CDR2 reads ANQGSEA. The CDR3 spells CSVAGPGNTIYF. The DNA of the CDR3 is TGCAGCGTCGCGGGGCCTGGAAACACCATATATTTT.

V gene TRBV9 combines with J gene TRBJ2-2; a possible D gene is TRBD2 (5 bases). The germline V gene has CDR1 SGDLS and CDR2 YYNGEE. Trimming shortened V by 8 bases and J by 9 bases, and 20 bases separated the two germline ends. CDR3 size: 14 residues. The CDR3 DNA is TGTGCCAGTAGCCCTGCCGGGATGTACCGGGAGCTGTTTTTT. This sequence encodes CASSPAGMYRELFF.

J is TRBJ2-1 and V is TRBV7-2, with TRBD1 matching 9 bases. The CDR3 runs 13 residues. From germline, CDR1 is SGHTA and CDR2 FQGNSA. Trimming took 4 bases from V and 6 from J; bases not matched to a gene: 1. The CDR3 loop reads CASSSTGGNEQFF. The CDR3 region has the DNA TGTGCCAGCAGCTCGACAGGGGGCAATGAGCAGTTCTTC.

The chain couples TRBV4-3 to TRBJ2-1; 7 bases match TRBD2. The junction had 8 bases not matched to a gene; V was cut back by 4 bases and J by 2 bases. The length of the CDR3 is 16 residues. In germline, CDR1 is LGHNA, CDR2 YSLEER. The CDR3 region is CASSPRGRGTYNEQFF. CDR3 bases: TGCGCCAGCAGCCCGCGGGGGAGGGGTACCTACAATGAGCAGTTCTTC.

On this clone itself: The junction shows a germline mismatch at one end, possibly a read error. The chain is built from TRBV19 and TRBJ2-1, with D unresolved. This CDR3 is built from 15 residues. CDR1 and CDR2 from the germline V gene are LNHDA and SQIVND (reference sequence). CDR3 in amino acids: CASSMRSSSYNEQFF. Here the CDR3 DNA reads TGTGCCAGCAGTATGCGGTCGAGCTCCTACAATGAGCAGTTCTTC.

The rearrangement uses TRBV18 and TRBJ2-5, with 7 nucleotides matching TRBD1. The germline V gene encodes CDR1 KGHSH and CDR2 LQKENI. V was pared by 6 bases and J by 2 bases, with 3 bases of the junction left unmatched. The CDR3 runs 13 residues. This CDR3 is CASSGDRQETQYF. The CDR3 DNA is TGTGCCAGCTCTGGGGACAGACAAGAGACCCAGTACTTC.

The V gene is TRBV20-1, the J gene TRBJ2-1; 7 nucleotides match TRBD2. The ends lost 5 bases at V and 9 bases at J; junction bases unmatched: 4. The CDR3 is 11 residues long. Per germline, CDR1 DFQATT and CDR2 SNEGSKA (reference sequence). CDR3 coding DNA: TGCAGTGCTCTCTCGGGGGGTGAGCAGTTCTTC. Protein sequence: CSALSGGEQFF.

CDR3 DNA sequence: TGTGCCAGCTCCGGGAGAAGAAGGACCGGGGAGCTGTTTTTT. Its protein product is CASSGRRRTGELFF. V is TRBV18 and J is TRBJ2-2; D is perhaps TRBD2 (6 bases). The CDR3 is 14 residues long. V dropped 6 bases and J dropped 5 bases, with 13 bases sitting between them. Per germline, CDR1 KGHSH and CDR2 LQKENI.

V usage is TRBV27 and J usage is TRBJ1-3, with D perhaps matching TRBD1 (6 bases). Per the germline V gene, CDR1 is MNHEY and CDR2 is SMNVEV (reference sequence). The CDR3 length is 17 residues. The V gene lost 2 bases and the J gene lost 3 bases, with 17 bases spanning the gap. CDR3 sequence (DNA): TGTGCCAGCAGTTTAGCGGGGGGGGCCGCGTTTGGAAACACCATATATTTT. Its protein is CASSLAGGAAFGNTIYF.

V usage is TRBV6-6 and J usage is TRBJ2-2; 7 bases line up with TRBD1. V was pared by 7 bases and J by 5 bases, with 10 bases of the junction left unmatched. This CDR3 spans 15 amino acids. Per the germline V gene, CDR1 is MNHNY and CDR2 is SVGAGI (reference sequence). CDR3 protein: CASTVRQGGTGELFF. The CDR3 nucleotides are TGTGCCAGCACGGTTCGACAGGGTGGGACCGGGGAGCTGTTTTTT.

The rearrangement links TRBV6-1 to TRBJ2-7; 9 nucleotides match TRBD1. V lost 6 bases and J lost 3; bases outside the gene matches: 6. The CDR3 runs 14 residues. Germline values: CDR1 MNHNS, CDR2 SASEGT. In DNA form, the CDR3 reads TGTGCCAGCAGGAAAGACAGGGGGAACTACGAGCAGTACTTC. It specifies CASRKDRGNYEQYF.

CDR3 residues: CASSLARRGSNTEAFF. CDR3 nucleotides: TGTGCCAGCAGCTTAGCGCGCAGAGGTAGTAACACTGAAGCTTTCTTT. This rearrangement joins TRBV7-8 to TRBJ1-1, with D hard to call. Germline-derived CDR1 and CDR2 are SGHVS and FQNEAQ. Deletions cut 0 bases from V and 2 bases from J, with 13 bases between. This CDR3 region has 16 residues. The entire variable domain, with the rest obtained from reference TRBV7-8 and TRBJ1-1, is as follows: GAGVSQSPRYKVAKRGQDVALRCDPISGHVSLFWYQQALGQGPEFLTYFQNEAQLDKSGLPSDRFFAERPEGSVSTLKIQRTQQEDSAVYLCASSLARRGSNTEAFFGQGTRLTVV.

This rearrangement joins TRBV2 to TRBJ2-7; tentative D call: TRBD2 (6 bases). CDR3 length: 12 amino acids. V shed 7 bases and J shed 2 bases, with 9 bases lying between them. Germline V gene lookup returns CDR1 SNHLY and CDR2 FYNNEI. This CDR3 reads CASISGAYEQYF. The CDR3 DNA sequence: TGTGCCAGCATCTCGGGGGCCTACGAGCAGTACTTC.

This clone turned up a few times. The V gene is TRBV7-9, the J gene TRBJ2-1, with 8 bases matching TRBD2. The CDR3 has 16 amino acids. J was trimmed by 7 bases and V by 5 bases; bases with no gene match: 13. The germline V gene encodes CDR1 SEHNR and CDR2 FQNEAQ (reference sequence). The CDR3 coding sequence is TGTGCCAGCAGCCAAGACGAGCGGGGGTGGGGTAATGAGCAGTTCTTC. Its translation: CASSQDERGWGNEQFF. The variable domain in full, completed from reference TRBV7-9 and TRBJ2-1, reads DTGVSQNPRHKITKRGQNVTFRCDPISEHNRLYWYRQTLGQGPEFLTYFQNEAQLEKSRLLSDRFSAERPKGSFSTLEIQRTEQGDSAMYLCASSQDERGWGNEQFFGPGTRLTVL.

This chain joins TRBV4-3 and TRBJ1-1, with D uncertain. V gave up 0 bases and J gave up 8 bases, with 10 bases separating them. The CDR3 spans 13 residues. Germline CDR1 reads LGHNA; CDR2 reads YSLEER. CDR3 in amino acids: CASSQEGAGEAFF. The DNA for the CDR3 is TGCGCCAGCAGCCAAGAAGGCGCAGGCGAAGCTTTCTTT.

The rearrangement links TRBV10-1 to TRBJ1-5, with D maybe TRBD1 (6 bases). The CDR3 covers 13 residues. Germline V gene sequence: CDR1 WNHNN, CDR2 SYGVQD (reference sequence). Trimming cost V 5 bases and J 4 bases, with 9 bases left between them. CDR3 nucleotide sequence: TGCGCCAGCAGTCGGGACATTAATCAGCCCCAGCATTTT. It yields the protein CASSRDINQPQHF.

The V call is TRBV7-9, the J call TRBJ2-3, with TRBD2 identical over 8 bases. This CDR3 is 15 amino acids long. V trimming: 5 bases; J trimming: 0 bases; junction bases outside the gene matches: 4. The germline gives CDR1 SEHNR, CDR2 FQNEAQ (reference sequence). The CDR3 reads CASSPSGRSTDTQYF. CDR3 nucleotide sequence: TGTGCCAGCAGCCCTAGCGGGCGCAGCACAGATACGCAGTATTTT.

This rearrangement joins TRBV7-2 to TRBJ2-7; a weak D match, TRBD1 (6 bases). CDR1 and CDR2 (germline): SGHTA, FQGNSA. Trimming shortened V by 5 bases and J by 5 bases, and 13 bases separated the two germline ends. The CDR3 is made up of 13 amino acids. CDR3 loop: CASSIGQTNEQYF. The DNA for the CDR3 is TGTGCCAGCAGCATTGGACAGACTAACGAGCAGTACTTC.

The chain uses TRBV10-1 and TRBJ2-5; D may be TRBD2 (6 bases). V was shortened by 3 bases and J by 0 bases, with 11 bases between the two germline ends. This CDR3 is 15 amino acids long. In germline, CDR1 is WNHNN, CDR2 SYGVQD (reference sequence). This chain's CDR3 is CASSDKRGYQETQYF. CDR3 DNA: TGCGCCAGCAGTGATAAACGGGGGTACCAAGAGACCCAGTACTTC.

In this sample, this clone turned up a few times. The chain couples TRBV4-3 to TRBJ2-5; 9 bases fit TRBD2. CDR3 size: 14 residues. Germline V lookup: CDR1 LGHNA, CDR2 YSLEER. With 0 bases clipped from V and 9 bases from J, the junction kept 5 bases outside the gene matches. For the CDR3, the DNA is TGCGCCAGCAGCCAAGAGAGGGCGGGAGGGCCCCAGTACTTC. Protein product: CASSQERAGGPQYF.